A single sample is the source of the 32 T cell receptor beta chains below, sequenced in a study of blood T cell repertoires in COVID-19. Sequencing was performed with immunoSEQ multiplex PCR; in TCRdb, only in-frame clones are kept and a portion is missing. Of approximately 220,000 clones in the sample, roughly 85% were seen once. The source material was PBMCs or T cells enriched from blood (not recorded which). These receptors were obtained from a woman between 40 and 55 years old with acute COVID-19.

J is TRBJ1-1 and V is TRBV7-2, with D hard to call. CDR1 and CDR2 (germline): SGHTA, FQGNSA. The CDR3 consists of 15 residues. Trimming removed 1 base at V and 5 bases at J, with 14 bases between. CDR3 loop: CASSLVSGSGTEAFF. The CDR3 nucleotides are TGTGCCAGCAGCTTAGTTTCGGGTTCGGGAACTGAAGCTTTCTTT.

The genes are TRBV6-2 or TRBV6-3 and TRBJ2-3; D gene ambiguous. The V and J ends lost 5 bases and 2 bases respectively, with 8 bases between them. The CDR3 is 13 residues long. Germline CDR1 is MNHEY and CDR2 is SVGEGT. The CDR3 is CASSRDATDTQYF. CDR3 nucleotide sequence: TGTGCCAGCAGTCGAGATGCCACAGATACGCAGTATTTT.

This chain links TRBV28 with TRBJ2-1; D gene unclear. CDR3 length: 15 residues. CDR1 MDHEN and CDR2 SYDVKM come from the germline V gene. Trimming stripped 4 bases from V and 4 bases from J, with 14 bases between. CDR3 protein: CASSSPSLAYNEQFF. CDR3 nucleotide sequence: TGTGCCAGCAGTTCCCCCTCTTTGGCATACAATGAGCAGTTCTTC.

The CDR3 reads CSGQGAGPYNEQFF. In DNA form, the CDR3 reads TGCAGCGGACAGGGGGCCGGCCCCTACAATGAGCAGTTCTTC. The chain couples TRBV29-1 to TRBJ2-1; 10 nucleotides agree with TRBD1. The V gene's germline CDR1 is SQVTM and CDR2 ANQGSEA. V gave up 7 bases and J gave up 2 bases; unmatched junction bases: 5. The CDR3 is 14 residues long.

The CDR3 bases are TGTGCCAGCAGCTTAGTTCGGATAGGGGGCCGGGCCACTGAAGCTTTCTTT. Translated: CASSLVRIGGRATEAFF. The rearrangement uses TRBV7-2 and TRBJ1-1, with TRBD1 identical over 7 bases. The length of the CDR3 is 17 residues. V dropped 1 base and J dropped 4; count of bases not matched to a gene: 12. Per the germline V gene, CDR1 is SGHTA and CDR2 is FQGNSA. The whole variable domain, remainder taken from reference TRBV7-2 and TRBJ1-1, is GAGVSQSPSNKVTEKGKDVELRCDPISGHTALYWYRQSLGQGLEFLIYFQGNSAPDKSGLPSDRFSAERTGGSVSTLTIQRTQQEDSAVYLCASSLVRIGGRATEAFFGQGTRLTVV.

This rearrangement joins TRBV7-3 to TRBJ2-1, with 7 bases matching TRBD2. V shed 1 base and J 4 bases; nucleotides not matched to a gene: 7. The length of the CDR3 is 16 residues. CDR1 SGHTA and CDR2 FQGTGA come from the germline V gene. CDR3: CASSLRGGSSYNEQFF. The CDR3 bases are TGTGCCAGCAGCTTAAGGGGCGGGAGTAGTTACAATGAGCAGTTCTTC.

The sample holds one count of this clone. V and J are TRBV7-9 and TRBJ1-1, with D unresolved. This CDR3 contains 15 residues. Germline V gene sequence: CDR1 SEHNR, CDR2 FQNEAQ (reference sequence). V dropped 3 bases and J dropped 1 base, with 12 bases sitting between them. The CDR3, as DNA: TGTGCCAGCAGCTTTGGCGACAAGACGAACACTGAAGCTTTCTTT. It is translated as CASSFGDKTNTEAFF.

This sequence joins TRBV19 and TRBJ2-7; possible D gene TRBD1, 5 bases. The V end lost 3 bases, the J end lost 0 bases, and 24 bases lay between the germline ends. This CDR3 region has 19 residues. Germline loops: CDR1 LNHDA, CDR2 SQIVND (reference sequence). The chain's CDR3 is CASSIGLGVFGGYSYEQYF. The CDR3 DNA sequence: TGTGCCAGTAGTATTGGGTTAGGGGTATTCGGCGGCTACTCCTACGAGCAGTACTTC.

This clone has only a few counts. J is TRBJ2-7 and V is TRBV3-1 (or the pseudogene TRBV3-2), with D possibly matching TRBD2 (6 bases). The germline V and J ends were trimmed by 2 bases and 0 bases, with 14 bases remaining between them. Germline loops: CDR1 LGHDT, CDR2 YNNKEL (reference sequence). This CDR3 contains 16 residues. As DNA, the CDR3 is TGTGCCAGCAGCCAACTCGGCGGAGGGAGCTCCTACGAGCAGTACTTC. This encodes CASSQLGGGSSYEQYF.

CDR3 residues: CASSELEDRGEQYF. DNA of the CDR3: TGTGCCAGCAGTGAATTGGAGGACAGGGGCGAGCAGTACTTC. This chain links TRBV25-1 with TRBJ2-7; 9 bases are shared with TRBD1. Per germline, CDR1 MGHDK and CDR2 SYGVNS. V lost 1 base and J lost 6; bases outside the gene matches: 4. This CDR3 is 14 amino acids long.

V is TRBV6-6 and J is TRBJ1-5; 8 bases match TRBD1. The CDR3 is made up of 13 amino acids. J lost 5 bases, V lost 8 bases, and 5 bases had no gene match. CDR1 and CDR2 (germline): MNHNY, SVGAGI (reference sequence). For the CDR3, the DNA is TGTGCCAGCGTGGACAGGGTTGATCAGCCCCAGCATTTT. Its protein is CASVDRVDQPQHF.

V is TRBV7-8 and J is TRBJ2-1, with 11 bases aligning to TRBD2. The ends lost 3 bases at V and 7 bases at J; junction bases unmatched: 5. Per germline, CDR1 SGHVS and CDR2 FQNEAQ. The CDR3 is 15 amino acids. CDR3 nucleotide sequence: TGTGCCAGCAGCTTGAGACTAGCGGGAATAAATGAGCAGTTCTTC. Protein product: CASSLRLAGINEQFF.

The J gene is TRBJ2-7, the V gene TRBV5-5, with D possibly TRBD1 on 6 matching bases. CDR1 is SGHKS and CDR2 is YYEKEE in the germline V gene (reference sequence). Trimming stripped 2 bases from V and 2 bases from J, with 11 bases between. The CDR3 sequence is 14 residues long. In DNA form, the CDR3 reads TGTGCCAGCAGCTTCTGGACAGAAGCCTACGAGCAGTACTTC. It translates to CASSFWTEAYEQYF.

The V and J genes are TRBV11-2 and TRBJ2-7; tentative D call: TRBD1 (6 bases). V dropped 7 bases and J dropped 6 bases, with 22 bases sitting between them. Germline V gene lookup returns CDR1 SGHAT and CDR2 FQNNGV. This CDR3 is built from 15 residues. Written as DNA, the CDR3 is TGTGCCAGCAACTTTGACAGGCCCTCTCCGGCCGAGCAGTACTTC. This gives the protein CASNFDRPSPAEQYF.

V and J are TRBV6-6 and TRBJ1-1; D is possibly TRBD1 (5 bases). Trimming took off 0 bases at V and 4 bases at J, with 12 bases between the two ends. Germline V CDR1 and CDR2: MNHNY, SVGAGI (reference sequence). The CDR3 is 15 amino acids. CDR3 nucleotides: TGTGCCAGCAGTTACTCGGGGCCAGAACGCACTGAAGCTTTCTTT. This sequence encodes CASSYSGPERTEAFF.

This chain links TRBV12-3 or TRBV12-4 with TRBJ2-1; D not certain. The CDR3 has 12 amino acids. The V end lost 6 bases, the J end lost 10 bases, and 13 bases lay between the germline ends. CDR3 sequence reads: CASSLTAPEQFF. Here the CDR3 DNA reads TGTGCCAGCAGCCTGACTGCTCCGGAGCAGTTCTTC.

The chain links TRBV18 to TRBJ2-7, with D perhaps matching TRBD1 (6 bases). Germline V lookup: CDR1 KGHSH, CDR2 LQKENI. V shed 3 bases and J shed 0 bases, with 12 bases lying between them. The CDR3 runs 15 residues. The CDR3 protein is CASSPRRQDSYEQYF. The CDR3 DNA follows: TGTGCCAGCTCACCGAGAAGACAGGACTCCTACGAGCAGTACTTC.

The chain has TRBV6-4 and TRBJ2-2; 8 bases line up with TRBD1. The germline V gene has CDR1 MRHNA and CDR2 SNTAGT. The CDR3 spans 16 residues. Germline trimming cut 3 bases from V and 0 bases from J; bases unmatched to any gene: 3. CDR3 sequence (DNA): TGTGCCAGCAGTGAAGGCAGGGGGCCGAACACCGGGGAGCTGTTTTTT. This codes for CASSEGRGPNTGELFF.

The chain joins TRBV18 to TRBJ1-6, with no clear D. Germline CDR1 is KGHSH and CDR2 is LQKENI. This CDR3 has 15 amino acids. Between the trimmed V and J ends, which lost 3 bases and 8 bases, there was a span of 14 bases. The CDR3 bases are TGTGCCAGCTCACCGTGGTCGGGGAAGGATTCACCCCTCCACTTT. Protein sequence: CASSPWSGKDSPLHF.

This clone was seen once. The rearrangement uses TRBV11-3 and TRBJ1-1; unclear D gene. V lost 3 bases, J lost 1 base, and 9 bases lay in between. The germline gives CDR1 SGHNT, CDR2 YENEEA. The CDR3 totals 14 residues. The CDR3 region has the DNA TGTGCCAGCAGCTTCGGAGGAGAGAACACTGAAGCTTTCTTT. Protein: CASSFGGENTEAFF.

This chain joins TRBV6-1 and TRBJ2-6; no clear D gene. The CDR3 totals 14 residues. Germline V CDR1 and CDR2: MNHNS, SASEGT. V was trimmed by 3 bases and J by 2 bases, leaving 5 bases between them. CDR3 nucleotide sequence: TGTGCCAGCAGTGACGCGACTGGGGCCAACGTCCTGACTTTC. Its protein product is CASSDATGANVLTF.

The CDR3 region is CATSEPTPGLKETQYF. As DNA, the CDR3 is TGTGCCACCAGTGAGCCAACTCCGGGACTCAAAGAGACCCAGTACTTC. The rearrangement joins TRBV24-1 to TRBJ2-5; TRBD2 might be the D (6 bases). This CDR3 is 16 amino acids long. Germline CDR1 and CDR2: KGHDR and SFDVKD. The V end lost 4 bases, the J end lost 3 bases, and 17 bases lay between the germline ends.

CDR3 loop: CASRVETQYF. CDR3 in DNA: TGTGCCAGTCGTGTGGAGACCCAGTACTTC. This chain connects TRBV18 to TRBJ2-5; D is ambiguous. Germline V lookup: CDR1 KGHSH, CDR2 LQKENI. This CDR3 is built from 10 residues. Trimming removed 9 bases at V and 5 bases at J, with 7 bases between.

The chain is built from TRBV19 and TRBJ1-1; D gene uncertain. V was cut by 1 base and J by 11 bases, with 14 bases left in between. Germline CDR1 reads LNHDA; CDR2 reads SQIVND (reference sequence). The CDR3 totals 13 residues. The CDR3: CASSIGGETRAFF. The CDR3 DNA reads as TGTGCCAGTAGTATAGGTGGGGAGACGAGGGCTTTCTTT.

This chain connects TRBV5-3 to TRBJ2-1; 14 bases are a match to TRBD2. TRBV5-3 is filed as an ORF, its function uncertain. The CDR3 contains 21 residues. The junction had 18 bases not matched to a gene; V was cut back by 2 bases and J by 5 bases. The CDR3 loop reads CARSFCFRGLAGEGKDNEQFF. DNA for the CDR3: TGTGCCAGAAGCTTCTGTTTTAGGGGACTAGCGGGAGAGGGAAAGGACAATGAGCAGTTCTTC.

The CDR3 is CASRMGSSLYEQYF. The CDR3 nucleotides are TGTGCCAGCAGGATGGGGAGTTCCCTCTACGAGCAGTACTTC. V and J are TRBV27 and TRBJ2-7, with a weak D call TRBD2 (5 bases). CDR1 MNHEY and CDR2 SMNVEV come from the germline V gene (reference sequence). CDR3 length equals 14 residues. V was cut by 6 bases and J by 3 bases, with 15 bases left in between.

CDR3 nucleotides: TGTGCCAGCAGCCCACTTCGGGGAAACACCATATATTTT. It yields the protein CASSPLRGNTIYF. The chain has TRBV6-2 or TRBV6-3 and TRBJ1-3, with D uncertain. CDR1 and CDR2 from the germline V gene are MNHEY and SVGEGT. CDR3 length equals 13 residues. The V end lost 6 bases, the J end lost 4 bases, and 10 bases lay between the germline ends.

The chain has TRBV4-2 and TRBJ2-6, with D possibly matching TRBD2 (5 bases). The CDR3 spans 16 residues. Trimming shortened V by 0 bases and J by 4 bases, and 10 bases separated the two germline ends. Germline V lookup: CDR1 LGHNA, CDR2 YNFKEQ. CDR3 nucleotide sequence: TGTGCCAGCAGCCAAGAACGGACTCGGGGGGCCAACGTCCTGACTTTC. Translation gives CASSQERTRGANVLTF.

In its sample, this clone was seen once. J is TRBJ2-7 and V is TRBV20-1, with D possibly being TRBD2 (6 bases). V lost 3 bases, J lost 4 bases, and 13 bases lay in between. The CDR3 is made up of 13 amino acids. The germline V gene encodes CDR1 DFQATT and CDR2 SNEGSKA (reference sequence). The CDR3 loop is CSASSGSGYEQYF. CDR3 sequence (DNA): TGCAGTGCTAGTAGCGGCTCGGGGTACGAGCAGTACTTC.

This chain connects TRBV7-9 to TRBJ1-2; possible D gene TRBD1, 6 bases. The CDR3 has 15 residues. V lost 5 bases to trimming and J lost 4 bases, with 17 bases between them. Germline CDR1 is SEHNR and CDR2 is FQNEAQ (reference sequence). Here the CDR3 DNA reads TGTGCCAGCAGCCCCGAGACAGGTCCTCCCTATGGCTACACCTTC. Its translation is CASSPETGPPYGYTF.

V usage is TRBV28 and J usage is TRBJ1-1; tentatively, D is TRBD1 (5 bases). V lost 1 base, J lost 3 bases, and 9 bases lay in between. Germline CDR1 MDHEN, CDR2 SYDVKM. This CDR3 comprises 14 residues. In DNA, the CDR3 is TGTGCCAGCAGTTTATCATCCAGGGACACTGAAGCTTTCTTT. This translates into CASSLSSRDTEAFF.

The chain uses TRBV5-1 and TRBJ2-2; D is undetermined. The germline V gene encodes CDR1 SGHRS and CDR2 YFSETQ. V lost 0 bases and J lost 5, with 14 bases in between. The length of the CDR3 is 16 residues. DNA for the CDR3: TGCGCCAGCAGCTTGGACCTCTGGAGCTCTACCGGGGAGCTGTTTTTT. It translates to CASSLDLWSSTGELFF.